These 5 T cell receptor beta chains share one sample of origin, sequenced in a study of T cell repertoires in cytomegalovirus infection. In TCRdb, the reads were re-called with MiXCR into one record per CDR3 protein. The sample comprises some 320,000 distinct CDR3 sequences, 8% to 10% of which are singletons, and 3.5% to 4.5% rests with the top ten. Sequencing was carried out using PBMCs. The receptors derive from a human donor in good health (CMV status not recorded). Some clones in this sample may be carry-over from other donors' samples.

The table lists this clonotype with a few counts. The chain links TRBV7-6 to TRBJ2-3; D remains ambiguous. CDR1 SGHVS and CDR2 FNYEAQ come from the germline V gene. This CDR3 is 15 amino acids long. V was pared by 5 bases and J by 6 bases, with 18 bases between. In DNA form, the CDR3 reads TGTGCCAGCAGCGAATACTGGGCCCCCGGGGATACGCAGTATTTT. This translates into CASSEYWAPGDTQYF.

Many counts were recorded for this clonotype. This CDR3 reads CASSPARKEKETQYF. CDR3 in DNA: TGTGCCAGCAGTCCTGCCAGGAAGGAAAAAGAGACCCAGTACTTC. This sequence joins TRBV28 and TRBJ2-5; D call uncertain. V lost 5 bases to trimming and J lost 3 bases, with 16 bases between them. The CDR3 length is 15 residues. Germline values: CDR1 MDHEN, CDR2 SYDVKM.

This clonotype showed up many times. The chain has TRBV27 and TRBJ2-6; TRBD1 matches at 8 bases. The CDR3 runs to 18 residues. Trimming took 1 base from V and 1 from J; bases not matched to a gene: 6. Germline V gene data show CDR1 as MNHEY and CDR2 as SMNVEV (reference sequence). Here the CDR3 reads CASSLLGTGISGANVLTF. The CDR3 DNA reads TGTGCCAGCAGTTTATTAGGGACAGGAATTTCTGGGGCCAACGTCCTGACTTTC.

There are many counts of this clonotype. The V gene is TRBV7-8, the J gene TRBJ2-1; the match to TRBD2 covers 9 bases. V was pared by 8 bases and J by 7 bases, with 9 bases of the junction left unmatched. The CDR3 spans 14 residues. Germline CDR1 is SGHVS and CDR2 is FQNEAQ. CDR3 DNA: TGTGCCAGCCGTAAGCGGGGGGCGAGGAATGAGCAGTTCTTC. Protein: CASRKRGARNEQFF. The full variable domain, its missing parts supplied by reference TRBV7-8 and TRBJ2-1, is GAGVSQSPRYKVAKRGQDVALRCDPISGHVSLFWYQQALGQGPEFLTYFQNEAQLDKSGLPSDRFFAERPEGSVSTLKIQRTQQEDSAVYLCASRKRGARNEQFFGPGTRLTVL.

This sequence joins TRBV7-9 and TRBJ1-1; D ambiguous. The V gene lost 2 bases and the J gene lost 4 bases, with 14 bases spanning the gap. The V gene's germline CDR1 is SEHNR and CDR2 FQNEAQ (reference sequence). The CDR3 runs to 15 residues. In DNA form, the CDR3 reads TGTGCCAGCAGCTTATTAGCTATGGGAGGCACTGAAGCTTTCTTT. Translation gives CASSLLAMGGTEAFF.